The 20 T cell receptor beta chains below all came from one sample that was sequenced in a study of T cell responses to AZD1222 COVID-19 vaccine. Generated by immunoSEQ multiplex PCR, the TCRdb table keeps only in-frame clones and is missing some. The table has 95,000 to 100,000 clones, around 87% seen once; the top ten hold more than 8.5%. Here the sequenced sample was peripheral blood, taken 28 days after the second AZD1222 dose. The source is an adult who received the AZD1222 COVID-19 vaccine.

The genes are TRBV5-1 and TRBJ2-3; 15 bases map to TRBD2. Germline-derived CDR1 and CDR2 are SGHRS and YFSETQ. V lost 4 bases and J lost 5; bases outside the gene matches: 2. The CDR3 is 15 amino acids. CDR3 sequence reads: CASSGLAGGQDTQYF. In DNA, the CDR3 is TGCGCCAGCAGCGGACTAGCGGGGGGGCAAGATACGCAGTATTTT.

The chain employs TRBV2 and TRBJ1-3; D ambiguous. Germline values: CDR1 SNHLY, CDR2 FYNNEI. The CDR3 extends over 14 amino acids. The ends were cut back, 4 bases at V and 4 bases at J, with 11 bases in the middle. For the CDR3, the DNA is TGTGCCAGCAGTGGATGGGGAATGGGAAACACCATATATTTT. It specifies CASSGWGMGNTIYF.

The V call is TRBV30, the J call TRBJ1-1, with D tentatively TRBD1 (5 bases). CDR1 and CDR2 from the germline V gene are GTSNPN and SVGIG (reference sequence). The CDR3 has 14 residues. The V and J ends lost 5 bases and 4 bases respectively, with 17 bases between them. The CDR3 loop reads CAWARSPGGTEAFF. The DNA for the CDR3 is TGTGCCTGGGCCCGGTCCCCGGGGGGCACTGAAGCTTTCTTT.

Only one count was recorded for this clone. The chain joins TRBV5-6 to TRBJ2-7, with no clear D. The CDR3 is 16 residues long. Germline lookup yields CDR1 SGHDT and CDR2 YYEEEE. The ends were cut back, 4 bases at V and 5 bases at J, with 22 bases in the middle. The CDR3 spells CASSRAGEYSTNEQYF. DNA for the CDR3: TGTGCCAGCAGCAGGGCCGGTGAGTACTCGACCAACGAGCAGTACTTC.

This clone has a single count. The chain links TRBV14 to TRBJ2-3; a weak D match, TRBD2 (6 bases). The V gene's germline CDR1 is SGHDN and CDR2 FVKESK. V lost 4 bases and J lost 3, with 17 bases in between. The CDR3 is made up of 16 amino acids. CDR3 region: CASSPSLWGETDTQYF. Written as DNA, the CDR3 is TGTGCCAGCAGCCCAAGTTTATGGGGGGAAACAGATACGCAGTATTTT.

The rearrangement links TRBV7-9 to TRBJ2-5, with D possibly being TRBD1 (5 bases). Trimming cost V 5 bases and J 4 bases, with 17 bases left between them. This CDR3 comprises 15 residues. Germline CDR1 and CDR2: SEHNR and FQNEAQ (reference sequence). Written as DNA, the CDR3 is TGTGCCAGCAGCCCCACCCCAGCAGGGCGAGAGACCCAGTACTTC. Translating gives CASSPTPAGRETQYF. The full variable domain, its missing parts supplied by reference TRBV7-9 and TRBJ2-5, is DTGVSQNPRHKITKRGQNVTFRCDPISEHNRLYWYRQTLGQGPEFLTYFQNEAQLEKSRLLSDRFSAERPKGSFSTLEIQRTEQGDSAMYLCASSPTPAGRETQYFGPGTRLLVL.

The chain is built from TRBV12-3 or TRBV12-4 and TRBJ1-5; TRBD1 might be the D (5 bases). The CDR3 sequence is 13 residues long. Trimming took off 7 bases at V and 7 bases at J, with 14 bases between the two ends. Here the CDR3 reads CASTRQPGQPQHF. In DNA, the CDR3 is TGTGCCAGCACAAGACAGCCGGGACAGCCCCAGCATTTT.

There are a few counts of this clone. V gene TRBV6-5 combines with J gene TRBJ2-7; D gene ambiguous. Trimming took 5 bases from V and 7 from J, leaving 9 bases between them. There are 11 residues in the CDR3. Germline CDR1 MNHEY, CDR2 SVGAGI. In DNA form, the CDR3 reads TGTGCCAGCAGTAATACTCGGGAGCAGTACTTC. It encodes CASSNTREQYF.

The rearrangement joins TRBV7-6 to TRBJ1-6, with D unresolved. The CDR3 runs 15 residues. Germline V CDR1 and CDR2: SGHVS, FNYEAQ. V lost 1 base to trimming and J lost 8 bases, with 12 bases between them. The CDR3 nucleotides are TGTGCCAGCAGCTTAGGGACGGCCTTAGATTCACCCCTCCACTTT. Its protein product is CASSLGTALDSPLHF.

The J gene is TRBJ1-6, the V gene TRBV21-1; the table assigns TRBD1, which was not confirmed against the DNA. TRBV21-1 is deemed a pseudogene. The CDR3 runs to 19 residues. The CDR3 sequence is CASIRRGTRRLRYNSPLHF. DNA for the CDR3: TGTGCCAGCATTCGAAGAGGGACACGGCGATTACGCTATAATTCACCCCTCCACTTT.

V is TRBV5-5 and J is TRBJ1-1; D is uncertain. This CDR3 is 16 amino acids long. From germline, CDR1 is SGHKS and CDR2 YYEKEE (reference sequence). Trimming removed 4 bases at V and 0 bases at J, with 16 bases between. CDR3 sequence (DNA): TGTGCCAGCAGCCCCGGAGAGGGTGGAGTGAACACTGAAGCTTTCTTT. It codes for CASSPGEGGVNTEAFF.

V gene TRBV27 combines with J gene TRBJ2-6, with D uncertain. CDR3 length: 17 amino acids. Trimming pared 4 bases from V and 3 bases from J, leaving 16 bases between. The germline gives CDR1 MNHEY, CDR2 SMNVEV (reference sequence). CDR3 in DNA: TGTGCCAGCAGTTCCCTCTGGAAGGCCGGTGGGGCCAACGTCCTGACTTTC. It is translated as CASSSLWKAGGANVLTF.

This clone was detected only a few times. This chain connects TRBV5-1 to TRBJ2-1; 12 bases are a match to TRBD2. Germline CDR1 SGHRS, CDR2 YFSETQ. V lost 0 bases to trimming and J lost 4 bases; unmatched junction nucleotides: 23. The CDR3 totals 23 residues. CDR3 nucleotide sequence: TGCGCCAGCAGCTTGGCCTTGGGTAGTCAGGGACTAGCGGGTGGGATGGGGTACAATGAGCAGTTCTTC. This translates into CASSLALGSQGLAGGMGYNEQFF. The full variable domain, rest sourced from reference TRBV5-1 and TRBJ2-1, is KAGVTQTPRYLIKTRGQQVTLSCSPISGHRSVSWYQQTPGQGLQFLFEYFSETQRNKGNFPGRFSGRQFSNSRSEMNVSTLELGDSALYLCASSLALGSQGLAGGMGYNEQFFGPGTRLTVL.

The chain has TRBV7-6 and TRBJ1-6, with 8 positions matching TRBD1. V trimming: 2 bases; J trimming: 7 bases; junction bases outside the gene matches: 4. The CDR3 covers 15 residues. Germline CDR1 SGHVS, CDR2 FNYEAQ. CDR3 DNA sequence: TGTGCCAGCAGCTTATCACAGGGGGGGAATTCACCCCTCCACTTT. Its protein product is CASSLSQGGNSPLHF.

The chain is built from TRBV18 and TRBJ2-7; the D gene is possibly TRBD1 (6 bases). CDR1 is KGHSH, CDR2 LQKENI, per germline. V lost 2 bases to trimming and J lost 2 bases, with 13 bases between them. The CDR3 runs 15 residues. The CDR3 bases are TGTGCCAGCTCACCAGGGGGCGCAGGTCCCTACGAGCAGTACTTC. Encoded protein: CASSPGGAGPYEQYF.

The chain links TRBV5-5 to TRBJ1-4; D is perhaps TRBD1 (6 bases). The CDR3 contains 14 residues. The V gene lost 0 bases and the J gene lost 7 bases, with 10 bases spanning the gap. Germline-derived CDR1 and CDR2 are SGHKS and YYEKEE (reference sequence). The CDR3: CASSLVGGREKLFF. CDR3 DNA sequence: TGTGCCAGCAGCTTGGTAGGGGGACGTGAAAAACTGTTTTTT.

This sequence joins TRBV6-1 and TRBJ1-4, with 7 positions matching TRBD1. The CDR3 is made up of 14 amino acids. CDR1 MNHNS and CDR2 SASEGT come from the germline V gene. Trimming took 9 bases from V and 8 from J; bases not matched to a gene: 12. The CDR3 here is CASEQGPLLEKLFF. In DNA, the CDR3 is TGTGCCAGTGAACAGGGGCCTTTATTGGAAAAACTGTTTTTT.

The chain couples TRBV9 to TRBJ2-7; 8 bases align to TRBD1. Germline trimming cut 4 bases from V and 0 bases from J; bases unmatched to any gene: 12. The V gene's germline CDR1 is SGDLS and CDR2 YYNGEE. This CDR3 region has 17 residues. CDR3 sequence reads: CASSPHTIGTGSYEQYF. The DNA of the CDR3 is TGTGCCAGCAGCCCACACACTATCGGGACAGGCTCCTACGAGCAGTACTTC.

The chain combines TRBV3-1 (or the pseudogene TRBV3-2) with TRBJ1-2; weak D call: TRBD1 (5 bases). In germline, CDR1 is LGHDT, CDR2 YNNKEL (reference sequence). The CDR3 is made up of 14 amino acids. V dropped 1 base and J dropped 6 bases, with 12 bases sitting between them. This chain's CDR3 is CASSQVVGAHGYTF. The DNA of the CDR3 is TGTGCCAGCAGCCAAGTGGTAGGGGCACATGGCTACACCTTC.

In its sample, this clone was seen once. The chain links TRBV6-1 to TRBJ2-4; possibly TRBD1 or TRBD2 for D (5 bases each). V was shortened by 2 bases and J by 4 bases, with 12 bases between the two germline ends. The length of the CDR3 is 15 residues. Germline values: CDR1 MNHNS, CDR2 SASEGT. CDR3 region: CASSEFVGGKNIQYF. The CDR3 nucleotides read TGTGCCAGCAGTGAATTTGTTGGGGGAAAAAACATTCAGTACTTC.